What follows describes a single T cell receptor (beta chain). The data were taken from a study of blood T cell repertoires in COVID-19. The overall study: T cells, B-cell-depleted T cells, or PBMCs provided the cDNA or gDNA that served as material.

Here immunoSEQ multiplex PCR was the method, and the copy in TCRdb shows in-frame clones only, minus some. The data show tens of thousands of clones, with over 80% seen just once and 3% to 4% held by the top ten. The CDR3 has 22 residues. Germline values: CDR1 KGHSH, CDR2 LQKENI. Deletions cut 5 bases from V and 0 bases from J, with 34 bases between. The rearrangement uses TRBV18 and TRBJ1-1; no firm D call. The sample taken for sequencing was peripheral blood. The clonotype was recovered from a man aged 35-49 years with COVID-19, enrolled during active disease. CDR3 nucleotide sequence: TGTGCCAGCTCAACCCCAGATGAGCGATGGCTAGCGGACCTGCGGGTGAACACTGAAGCTTTCTTT. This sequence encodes CASSTPDERWLADLRVNTEAFF.